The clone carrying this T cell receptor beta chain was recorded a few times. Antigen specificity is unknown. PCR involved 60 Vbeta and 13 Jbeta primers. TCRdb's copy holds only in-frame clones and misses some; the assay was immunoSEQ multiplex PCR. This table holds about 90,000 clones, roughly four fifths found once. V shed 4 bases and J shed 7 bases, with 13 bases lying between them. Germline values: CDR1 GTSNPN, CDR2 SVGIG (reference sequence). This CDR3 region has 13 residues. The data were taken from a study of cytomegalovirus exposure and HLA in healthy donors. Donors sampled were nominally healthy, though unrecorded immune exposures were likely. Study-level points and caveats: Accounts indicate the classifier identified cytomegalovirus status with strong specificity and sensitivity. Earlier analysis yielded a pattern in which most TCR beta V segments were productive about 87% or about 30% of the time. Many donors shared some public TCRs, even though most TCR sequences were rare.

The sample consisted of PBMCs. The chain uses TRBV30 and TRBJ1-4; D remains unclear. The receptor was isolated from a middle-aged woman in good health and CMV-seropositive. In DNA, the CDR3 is TGTGCCTGGACCCCGGAGTTAGGTGAAAAACTGTTTTTT. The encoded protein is CAWTPELGEKLFF.